The present TCR beta chain was sequenced within a study of graft-versus-host responses after intestinal transplantation. Study-wide findings and caveats: Among recipient marrow samples, GvH clones were found; some appeared first in ileum or blood. An association linked early post-transplant HvG declines with peak circulating GvH clone levels.

Libraries were prepared by immunoSEQ multiplex PCR; TCRdb keeps only in-frame clonotypes and omits some of them. The sample lists 13,000 to 15,000 clones; around 70% were seen once. In the case of this clone: Antigen specificity is unknown.

Intraepithelial and lamina propria lymphocytes were released after the graft tissue was processed. The material was ileum tissue, obtained 16 days after intestinal transplant. The clonotype originates from a human patient who received an intestinal transplant, so some T cells may come from the graft donor.

The CDR3 reads CASSVGGEGAYEQYF. The CDR3 region has the DNA TGTGCCAGCAGCGTAGGCGGTGAAGGCGCCTACGAGCAGTACTTC. The chain uses TRBV9 and TRBJ2-7; D is unclear. V was shortened by 0 bases and J by 2 bases, with 12 bases between the two germline ends. The CDR3 runs to 15 residues. Per the germline V gene, CDR1 is SGDLS and CDR2 is YYNGEE.